These T cell receptor beta chains were read from a single sample in a study of cytomegalovirus exposure and HLA in healthy donors. Some clones are missing from TCRdb's copy, which holds only in-frame ones; the method was immunoSEQ multiplex PCR. This repertoire shows 100,000 to 150,000 clones, approximately 94% found once; its top ten account for 1.7%. Sequenced material: PBMCs. The receptors stem from a man younger than 35 in good health and CMV-seronegative. The CDR3 runs from the conserved cysteine through the conserved F or W. A D gene is named only where the DNA matches it firmly. Clone size is given for some rows only: seen once, a few or many times, or a class if the clone is expanded.

TRBJ2-7 TRBD2 TRBV5-4 14 NA CASSSRLAGDEQYF TGTGCCAGCAGCTCGAGACTAGCGGGAGACGAGCAGTACTTC
TRBJ2-1 TRBD1 TRBV5-6 13 once CASSSWTGAKQFF TGTGCCAGCAGCTCCTGGACAGGGGCTAAGCAGTTCTTC
TRBJ1-5 TRBD1 TRBV5-6 14 NA CASSPSDRGQPQHF TGTGCCAGCAGCCCGTCAGACAGGGGTCAGCCCCAGCATTTT
TRBJ2-2 NA TRBV7-9 14 NA CASRSGEYTGELFF TGTGCCAGCCGGTCGGGGGAGTACACCGGGGAGCTGTTTTTT
TRBJ2-7 NA TRBV6-5 12 NA CASRGAHYEQYF TGTGCCAGCCGGGGGGCACACTACGAGCAGTACTTC
TRBJ2-1 TRBD2 TRBV19 16 NA CASSGSSSGPYNEQFF TGTGCCAGTAGTGGATCCTCTAGCGGCCCCTACAATGAGCAGTTCTTC
TRBJ1-2 NA TRBV18 13 NA CASSPPEGPQGYF TGTGCCAGCTCACCACCTGAGGGCCCACAGGGTTACTTC
TRBJ2-7 NA TRBV28 12 NA CASSSGLGEQYF TGTGCCAGCAGTTCAGGGCTGGGGGAGCAGTACTTC
TRBJ2-5 NA TRBV9 14 NA CASSATYNQETQYF TGTGCCAGCAGCGCGACTTACAATCAAGAGACCCAGTACTTC
TRBJ2-7 TRBD2 TRBV5-3 16 once CARRLQSGRYSYEQYF TGTGCCAGAAGATTACAAAGCGGGAGGTACTCCTACGAGCAGTACTTC
TRBJ1-5 NA TRBV6-5 13 NA CASSYSTLQPQHF TGTGCCAGCAGTTACTCGACACTTCAGCCCCAGCATTTT
TRBJ2-7 NA TRBV28 15 NA CASSLLGTDSYEQYF TGTGCCAGCAGTTTATTGGGGACTGACTCCTACGAGCAGTACTTC
TRBJ2-7 TRBD2 TRBV27 18 once CASSTLGLAGGRSYEQYF TGTGCCAGCAGCACCCTAGGATTAGCGGGAGGGCGGTCCTACGAGCAGTACTTC
TRBJ2-7 NA TRBV29-1 14 NA CSVADGGKAYEQYF TGCAGCGTTGCTGACGGGGGTAAAGCCTACGAGCAGTACTTC
TRBJ2-7 TRBD2 TRBV4-3 15 NA CASSQDTSGSYEQYF TGCGCCAGCAGCCAAGATACTAGCGGGAGCTACGAGCAGTACTTC
TRBJ2-2 TRBD2 TRBV19 15 few CASSILAGLTGELFF TGTGCCAGTAGTATACTAGCGGGTCTTACCGGGGAGCTGTTTTTT
TRBJ1-1 NA TRBV11-3 15 NA CASSSRGGGDTEAFF TGTGCCAGCAGCTCCCGGGGAGGGGGGGACACTGAAGCTTTCTTT
TRBJ1-5 TRBD1 TRBV28 13 NA CASTDRVTQPQHF TGTGCCAGCACCGACAGGGTAACTCAGCCCCAGCATTTT
TRBJ1-1 TRBD1 TRBV6-1 14 once CASTEGTGRTEAFF TGTGCCAGCACCGAAGGGACAGGGAGAACTGAAGCTTTCTTT
TRBJ1-2 NA TRBV30 12 NA CASGPRDYGYTF TGTGCCAGCGGGCCCCGGGACTATGGCTACACCTTC
TRBJ2-7 TRBD1 TRBV7-8 16 NA CASSFAPGQGRNEQYF TGTGCCAGCAGCTTCGCCCCGGGACAGGGGAGGAACGAGCAGTACTTC
TRBJ2-7 TRBD2 TRBV5-1 17 NA CASSGGLAGGPYYEQYF TGCGCCAGCAGCGGTGGACTAGCGGGAGGGCCCTACTACGAGCAGTACTTC
TRBJ1-1 TRBD1 TRBV11-3 15 NA CASSAMTGVRTEAFF TGTGCCAGCAGCGCCATGACAGGGGTTAGGACTGAAGCTTTCTTT
TRBJ1-3 NA TRBV6-6 13 NA CASKTRSGNTIYF TGTGCCAGCAAAACACGCTCTGGAAACACCATATATTTT